A selection of T cell receptor beta chains follows, all from one sample in a study of response to subunit inactivated influenza vaccine. TCRdb reanalysed the RT-PCR reads using MiXCR and keeps one entry per CDR3 protein. This table has about 240,000 distinct CDR3 sequences, 9% to 15% appearing once. Sequenced material: non-naive T cells sorted from PBMCs, taken roughly 2 weeks before vaccination. The receptors were gathered from a man aged 50-60 years who received an inactivated influenza vaccine. The conserved cysteine and the conserved F or W are not part of the CDR3 here.

V: TRBV4-2; J: TRBJ2-4; length: 16; CDR3: ASSQDLSGVGGKNIQY
V: TRBV20-1; J: TRBJ2-7; length: 12; CDR3: SASGGRAYYEQY
V: TRBV3-1; J: TRBJ2-3; length: 17; CDR3: ASSPWDRGPSGRADTQY
V: TRBV3-1; J: TRBJ1-4; length: 13; CDR3: ASSPAGSLNEKLF
V: TRBV6-2/TRBV6-3; J: TRBJ2-2; length: 14; CDR3: ASSYSGVGASGELF
V: TRBV4-3; J: TRBJ2-2; length: 15; CDR3: ASSQVYGGGKDGELF
V: TRBV7-2; J: TRBJ2-3; length: 12; CDR3: ASSLSQLPDTQY
V: TRBV4-3; J: TRBJ2-1; length: 16; CDR3: ASSQDMGTSGSVYEQF
V: TRBV5-1; J: TRBJ2-7; length: 12; CDR3: ASSLEPGTYEQY
V: TRBV18; J: TRBJ2-1; length: 12; CDR3: ASSLSGGVYEQF
V: TRBV20-1; J: TRBJ1-6; length: 12; CDR3: SAFTGSYNSPLH